This T cell receptor beta chain was obtained from a study of blood T cell repertoires in COVID-19. Per the original methods: The assay estimated nucleated cells by amplifying reference gene primers. Here immunoSEQ multiplex PCR was the method, and the copy in TCRdb shows in-frame clones only, minus some. V and J calls and clone size are those listed in that table; D and trimming were worked out from the DNA. This sample has some 52,000 clones, with around 84% found just once. V was trimmed by 3 bases and J by 1 base, leaving 11 bases between them. The CDR3 extends over 14 amino acids. Germline lookup yields CDR1 DFQATT and CDR2 SNEGSKA (reference sequence).

The receptor was isolated from a human donor in a cohort sampled during active COVID-19. The chain recombines TRBV20-1 with TRBJ2-3; maybe TRBD2 (6 bases). The sequenced material came from peripheral blood. CDR3 region: CSASRLARTDTQYF. The CDR3 nucleotides read TGCAGTGCTAGTCGGCTAGCGCGCACAGATACGCAGTATTTT.